This T cell receptor beta chain was sequenced for a study of T cell responses to AZD1222 COVID-19 vaccine. Trimming removed 3 bases at V and 8 bases at J, with 5 bases between. The V gene's germline CDR1 is LGHDT and CDR2 YNNKEL (reference sequence). The CDR3 is made up of 11 amino acids. Sequenced by immunoSEQ multiplex PCR; TCRdb stores in-frame clones only, minus some. The data show about 120,000 clones, 85% to 90% seen once. This chain uses TRBV3-1 (or the pseudogene TRBV3-2) with TRBJ2-1; no firm D call. Sequencing was performed on peripheral blood, taken on day 0 of AZD1222 vaccination. This receptor was taken from an adult in good health. For the CDR3, the DNA is TGTGCCAGCAGCCAGGTGGATGAGCAGTTCTTC. Protein: CASSQVDEQFF.